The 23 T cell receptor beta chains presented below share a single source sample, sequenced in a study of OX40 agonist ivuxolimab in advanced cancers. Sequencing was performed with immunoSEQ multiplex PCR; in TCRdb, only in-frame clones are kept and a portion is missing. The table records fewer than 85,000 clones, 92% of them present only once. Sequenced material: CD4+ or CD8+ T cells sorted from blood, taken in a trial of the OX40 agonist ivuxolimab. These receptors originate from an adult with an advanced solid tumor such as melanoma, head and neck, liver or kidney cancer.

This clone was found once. The CDR3 protein is CASSPFQGYGTNTDTQYF. CDR3 nucleotides: TGTGCCAGCTCACCATTTCAGGGTTACGGGACTAACACAGATACGCAGTATTTT. J is TRBJ2-3 and V is TRBV18; 7 positions agree with TRBD2. The CDR3 totals 18 residues. Trimming removed 2 bases from V and 2 bases from J; junction bases left unmatched: 13. Germline CDR1 KGHSH, CDR2 LQKENI. The full variable domain, rest sourced from reference TRBV18 and TRBJ2-3, is NAGVMQNPRHLVRRRGQEARLRCSPMKGHSHVYWYRQLPEEGLKFMVYLQKENIIDESGMPKERFSAEFPKEGPSILRIQQVVRGDSAAYFCASSPFQGYGTNTDTQYFGPGTRLTVL.

The CDR3 here is CASSPGMGQGSSGGYTF. CDR3 nucleotide sequence: TGTGCCAGCAGCCCTGGGATGGGACAGGGGTCGTCTGGTGGCTACACCTTC. J is TRBJ1-2 and V is TRBV7-9; 10 bases line up with TRBD1. Per the germline V gene, CDR1 is SEHNR and CDR2 is FQNEAQ (reference sequence). The CDR3 is made up of 17 amino acids. Germline trimming cut 5 bases from V and 7 bases from J; bases unmatched to any gene: 16.

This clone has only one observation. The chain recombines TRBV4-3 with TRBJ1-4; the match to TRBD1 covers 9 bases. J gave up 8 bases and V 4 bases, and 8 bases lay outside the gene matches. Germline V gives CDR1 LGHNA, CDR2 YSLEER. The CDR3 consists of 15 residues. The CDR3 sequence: CASSPRTGAGEKLFF. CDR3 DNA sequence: TGCGCCAGCAGCCCCCGGACAGGGGCTGGCGAAAAACTGTTTTTT.

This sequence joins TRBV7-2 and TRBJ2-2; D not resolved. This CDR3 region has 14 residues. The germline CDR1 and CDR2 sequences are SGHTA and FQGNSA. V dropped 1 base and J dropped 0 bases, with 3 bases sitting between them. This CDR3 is CASSLGSNTGELFF. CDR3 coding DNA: TGTGCCAGCAGCTTAGGGTCGAACACCGGGGAGCTGTTTTTT. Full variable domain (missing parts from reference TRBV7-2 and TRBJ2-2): GAGVSQSPSNKVTEKGKDVELRCDPISGHTALYWYRQSLGQGLEFLIYFQGNSAPDKSGLPSDRFSAERTGGSVSTLTIQRTQQEDSAVYLCASSLGSNTGELFFGEGSRLTVL.

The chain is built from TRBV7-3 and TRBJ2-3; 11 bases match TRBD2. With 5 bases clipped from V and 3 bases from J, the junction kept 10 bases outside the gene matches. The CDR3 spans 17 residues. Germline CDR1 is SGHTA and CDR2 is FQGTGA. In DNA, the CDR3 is TGTGCCAGCAGCCAAGTTCCCCTAGCGGGAGGAACAGATACGCAGTATTTT. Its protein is CASSQVPLAGGTDTQYF.

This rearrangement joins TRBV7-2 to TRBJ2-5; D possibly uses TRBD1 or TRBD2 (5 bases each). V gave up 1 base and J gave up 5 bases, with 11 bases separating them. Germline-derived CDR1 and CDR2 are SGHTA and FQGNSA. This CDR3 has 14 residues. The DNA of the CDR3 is TGTGCCAGCAGCTTAGTGGGGGATCGGGAGACCCAGTACTTC. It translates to CASSLVGDRETQYF.

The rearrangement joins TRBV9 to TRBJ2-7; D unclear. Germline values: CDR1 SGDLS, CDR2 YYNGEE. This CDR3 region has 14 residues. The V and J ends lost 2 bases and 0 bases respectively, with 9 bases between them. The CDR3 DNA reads TGTGCCAGCAGCGTTGAAGACGGCTCCTACGAGCAGTACTTC. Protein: CASSVEDGSYEQYF.

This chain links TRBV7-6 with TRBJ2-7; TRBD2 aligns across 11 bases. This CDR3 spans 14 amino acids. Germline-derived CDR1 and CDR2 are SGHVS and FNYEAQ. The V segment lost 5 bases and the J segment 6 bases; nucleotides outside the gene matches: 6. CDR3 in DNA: TGTGCCAGCAGCCTAGGACTAGCGGGTATCGAGCAGTACTTC. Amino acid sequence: CASSLGLAGIEQYF.

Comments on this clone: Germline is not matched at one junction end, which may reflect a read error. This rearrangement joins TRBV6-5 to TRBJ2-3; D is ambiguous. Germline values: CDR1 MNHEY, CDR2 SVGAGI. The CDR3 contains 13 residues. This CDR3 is CASLRPGTNTQYF. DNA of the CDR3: TGTGCCAGCCTGAGGCCGGGCACAAATACGCAGTATTTT.

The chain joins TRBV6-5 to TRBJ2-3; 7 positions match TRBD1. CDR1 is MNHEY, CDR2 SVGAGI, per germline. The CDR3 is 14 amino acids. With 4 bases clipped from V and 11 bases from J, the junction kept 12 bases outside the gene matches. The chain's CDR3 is CASSFRTGRKEQYF. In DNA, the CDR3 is TGTGCCAGCAGTTTTCGGACAGGAAGAAAGGAGCAGTATTTT.

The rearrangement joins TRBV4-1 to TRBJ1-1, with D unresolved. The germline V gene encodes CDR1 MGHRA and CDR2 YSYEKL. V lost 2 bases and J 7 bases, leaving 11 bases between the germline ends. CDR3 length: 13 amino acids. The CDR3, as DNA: TGCGCCAGCAGCCAATGGCGAAGTCTTGAAGCTTTCTTT. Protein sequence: CASSQWRSLEAFF.

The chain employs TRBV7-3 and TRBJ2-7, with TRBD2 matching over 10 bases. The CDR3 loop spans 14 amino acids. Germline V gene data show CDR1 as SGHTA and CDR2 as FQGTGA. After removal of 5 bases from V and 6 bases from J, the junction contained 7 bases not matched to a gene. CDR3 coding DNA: TGTGCCAGCAGCCCAGCGGGAGGGCCGGGCGAGCAGTACTTC. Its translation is CASSPAGGPGEQYF.

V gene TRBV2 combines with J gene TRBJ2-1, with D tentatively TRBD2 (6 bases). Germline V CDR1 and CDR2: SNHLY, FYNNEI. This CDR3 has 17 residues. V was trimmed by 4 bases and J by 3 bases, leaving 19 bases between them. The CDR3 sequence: CASSGPGGAVIYNEQFF. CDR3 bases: TGTGCCAGCAGTGGGCCAGGAGGGGCCGTTATCTACAATGAGCAGTTCTTC.

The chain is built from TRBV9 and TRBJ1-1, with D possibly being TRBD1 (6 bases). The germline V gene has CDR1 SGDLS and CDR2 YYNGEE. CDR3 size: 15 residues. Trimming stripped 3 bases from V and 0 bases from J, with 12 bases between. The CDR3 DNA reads TGTGCCAGCAGCGCCAGACAGGACATGAACACTGAAGCTTTCTTT. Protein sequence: CASSARQDMNTEAFF. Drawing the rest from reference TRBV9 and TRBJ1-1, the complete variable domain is DSGVTQTPKHLITATGQRVTLRCSPRSGDLSVYWYQQSLDQGLQFLIQYYNGEERAKGNILERFSAQQFPDLHSELNLSSLELGDSALYFCASSARQDMNTEAFFGQGTRLTVV.

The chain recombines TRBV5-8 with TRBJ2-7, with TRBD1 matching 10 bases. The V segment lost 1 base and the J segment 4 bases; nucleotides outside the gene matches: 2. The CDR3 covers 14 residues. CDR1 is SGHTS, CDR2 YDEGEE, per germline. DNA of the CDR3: TGTGCCAGCAGCTTGCCGGGACAGGGGTACGAGCAGTACTTC. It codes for CASSLPGQGYEQYF. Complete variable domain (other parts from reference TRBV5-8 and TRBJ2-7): EAGVTQSPTHLIKTRGQQATLRCSPISGHTSVYWYQQALGLGLQFLLWYDEGEERNRGNFPPRFSGRQFPNYSSELNVNALELEDSALYLCASSLPGQGYEQYFGPGTRLTVT.

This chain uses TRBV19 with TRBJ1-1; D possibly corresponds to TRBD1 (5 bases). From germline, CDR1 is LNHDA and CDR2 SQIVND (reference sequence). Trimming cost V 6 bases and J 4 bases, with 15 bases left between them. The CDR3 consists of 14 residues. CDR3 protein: CASRTAGSGTEAFF. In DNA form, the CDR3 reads TGTGCCAGTAGGACTGCAGGGAGTGGCACTGAAGCTTTCTTT.

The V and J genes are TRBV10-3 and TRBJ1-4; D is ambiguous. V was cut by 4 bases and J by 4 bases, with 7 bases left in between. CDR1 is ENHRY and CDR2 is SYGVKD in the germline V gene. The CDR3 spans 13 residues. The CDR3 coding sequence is TGTGCCATCAGTGCGATCCTTAATGAAAAACTGTTTTTT. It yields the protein CAISAILNEKLFF.

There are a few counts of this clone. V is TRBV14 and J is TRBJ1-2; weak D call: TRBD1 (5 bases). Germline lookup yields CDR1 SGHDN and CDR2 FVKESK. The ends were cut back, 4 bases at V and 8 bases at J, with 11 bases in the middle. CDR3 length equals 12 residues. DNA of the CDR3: TGTGCCAGCAGCCTGGGACGATTGGGCTACACCTTC. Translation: CASSLGRLGYTF.

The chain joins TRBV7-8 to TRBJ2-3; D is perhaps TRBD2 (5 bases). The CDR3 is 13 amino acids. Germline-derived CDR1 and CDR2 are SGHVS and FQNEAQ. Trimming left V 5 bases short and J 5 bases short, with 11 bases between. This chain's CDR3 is CASSPSREDTQYF. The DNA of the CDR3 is TGTGCCAGCAGCCCTTCCCGGGAAGATACGCAGTATTTT.

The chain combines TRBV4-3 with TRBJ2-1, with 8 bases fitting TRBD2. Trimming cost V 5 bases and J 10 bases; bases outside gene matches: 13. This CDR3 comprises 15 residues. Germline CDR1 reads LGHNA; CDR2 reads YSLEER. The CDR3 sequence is CASSDTGLALREQFF. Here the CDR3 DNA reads TGCGCCAGCAGCGACACCGGACTAGCTCTGCGCGAGCAGTTCTTC.

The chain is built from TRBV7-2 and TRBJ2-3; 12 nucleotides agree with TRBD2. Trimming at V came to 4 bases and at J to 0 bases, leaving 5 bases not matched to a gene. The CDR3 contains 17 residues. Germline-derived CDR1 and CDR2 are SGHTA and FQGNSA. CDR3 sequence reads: CASSWTSGILSTDTQYF. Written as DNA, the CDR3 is TGTGCCAGCAGCTGGACTAGCGGGATCTTAAGCACAGATACGCAGTATTTT.

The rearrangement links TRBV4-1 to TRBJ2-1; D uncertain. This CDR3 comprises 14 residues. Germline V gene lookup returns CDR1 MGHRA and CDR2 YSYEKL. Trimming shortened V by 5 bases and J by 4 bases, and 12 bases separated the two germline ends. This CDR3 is CASSSPLRYNEQFF. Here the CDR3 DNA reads TGCGCCAGCAGCTCCCCCCTCAGGTACAATGAGCAGTTCTTC.

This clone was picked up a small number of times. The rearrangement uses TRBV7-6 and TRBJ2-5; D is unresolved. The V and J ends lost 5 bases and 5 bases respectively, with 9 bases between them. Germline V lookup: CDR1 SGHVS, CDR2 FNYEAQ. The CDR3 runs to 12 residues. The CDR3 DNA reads TGTGCCAGCAGCCACCCCGGGGAGACCCAGTACTTC. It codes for CASSHPGETQYF.